This record concerns one T cell receptor beta chain sequence. Germline V CDR1 and CDR2: KGHSH, LQKENI. Trimming took off 6 bases at V and 1 base at J, with 20 bases between the two ends. CDR3 length: 17 residues. Generated by immunoSEQ multiplex PCR, the TCRdb table keeps only in-frame clones and is missing some. Of around 55,000 clones listed, about nine tenths are singletons. This sample was taken from a study of blood T cell repertoires in COVID-19. The chain has TRBV18 and TRBJ2-3; D possibly corresponds to TRBD1 (5 bases). Specimen: peripheral blood. The sequence was collected from a man aged 35 to 55 with acute or convalescent COVID-19. CDR3 protein: CASSLGVGQGGTDTQYF. The CDR3 region has the DNA TGTGCCAGCTCTCTTGGCGTGGGGCAAGGGGGCACAGATACGCAGTATTTT.